This T cell receptor beta chain was captured by sequencing in a study of regulatory T cells in long-lasting Graves disease. Building of the TCR beta libraries involved iRepertoire HTBI primers and Arm-PCR of CDR3 regions. Authors' methods: Identification yielded 55 to 75 TRBV and approximately 13 TRBJ segments across samples. TCRdb reprocessed the multiplex PCR reads with MiXCR, giving one entry per CDR3 protein. For this entry, the V and J calls and clone size follow TCRdb and not the study's own pipeline. The data show roughly 500,000 distinct CDR3 sequences, around an eighth seen once. This clonotype was detected once. The junction does not match germline at one end; this may be a read error. Time point in this sample: newly diagnosed GD, antithyroid drugs for less than 3 months. TCR sequences were obtained from RNA taken from PBMCs. This sample was shared with a second study, whose subject was T cells in Graves' hyperthyroidism and ophthalmopathy.

Specimen: peripheral blood mononuclear cells (PBMCs), collected at new diagnosis, from a patient treated with antithyroid drugs. The clonotype comes from a man younger than 40 with Graves disease.

CDR3 in amino acids: CANSPLTGGTEAFF. CDR3 DNA sequence: TGTGCCAACAGTCCGCTGACAGGGGGCACTGAAGCTTTCTTT. V usage is TRBV6-2 or TRBV6-3 and J usage is TRBJ1-1; 9 bases align to TRBD1. The germline gives CDR1 MNHEY, CDR2 SVGEGT. This CDR3 has 14 amino acids.